These 9 T cell receptor beta chains originate from one sample sequenced in a study of shared clonotypes between healthy human individuals. Clones were sequenced by immunoSEQ multiplex PCR, and TCRdb holds only the in-frame ones, with some missing. The repertoire has 950,000 to 1,200,000 clones, around 77% of them found once; the top ten carry 0.89%. Sequencing was performed on memory CD4+ T cells from PBMCs. The subset was: CD45RA-negative fraction. These TCRs come from a man between 18 and 29 years old in good health. Some clones in this sample may be carry-over from other donors' samples.

With respect to this clone: Given a much more abundant clone one base away, this may be a read error. Because it lacks the conserved phenylalanine or tryptophan at the end, this CDR3 is likely a read error. This sequence joins TRBV28 and TRBJ1-1; 8 bases agree with TRBD1. The CDR3 runs 15 residues. Germline CDR1 is MDHEN and CDR2 is SYDVKM. Unmatched junction bases numbered 10, after V lost 6 bases and J lost 4 bases. CDR3 in DNA: TGTGCCAGCAGCCCCGGGACAGGACACTCCACTGAAGCTTTCCTT. This sequence encodes CASSPGTGHSTEAFL.

The chain employs TRBV9 and TRBJ2-3; 11 positions agree with TRBD2. The V gene's germline CDR1 is SGDLS and CDR2 YYNGEE. This CDR3 region has 19 residues. J gave up 1 base and V 2 bases, and 12 bases lay outside the gene matches. The CDR3 protein is CASSVSSGRFFQGTDTQYF. CDR3 nucleotide sequence: TGTGCCAGCAGCGTCTCTAGCGGGAGGTTTTTCCAGGGCACAGATACGCAGTATTTT.

The chain carries TRBV12-5 and TRBJ2-5, with D hard to call. The CDR3 covers 14 residues. The germline V gene has CDR1 LGHNT and CDR2 FRNRAP. The V gene lost 3 bases and the J gene lost 4 bases, with 12 bases spanning the gap. The CDR3 sequence: CASGLMGGGETQYF. DNA for the CDR3: TGTGCTAGTGGTTTAATGGGCGGCGGAGAGACCCAGTACTTC.

J is TRBJ1-2 and V is TRBV4-2; D call uncertain. The V end lost 5 bases, the J end lost 4 bases, and 11 bases lay between the germline ends. Germline CDR1 is LGHNA and CDR2 is YNFKEQ. The CDR3 length is 13 residues. The CDR3 coding sequence is TGTGCCAGCAGCTCTAACCTGATCTATGGCTACACCTTC. Protein: CASSSNLIYGYTF.

The chain carries TRBV29-1 and TRBJ2-3; 7 bases match TRBD2. V dropped 3 bases and J dropped 5; count of bases not matched to a gene: 2. Germline CDR1 is SQVTM and CDR2 is ANQGSEA. The CDR3 sequence is 12 residues long. The CDR3 sequence is CSVDAGEDTQYF. The CDR3 DNA follows: TGCAGCGTTGACGCGGGAGAAGATACGCAGTATTTT.

The chain joins TRBV29-1 to TRBJ2-2, with TRBD1 matching over 10 bases. This CDR3 has 16 amino acids. Germline V lookup: CDR1 SQVTM, CDR2 ANQGSEA. J was trimmed by 4 bases and V by 0 bases; bases with no gene match: 5. The CDR3 region has the DNA TGCAGCGTTGAAGACCCGGGACAGGGGTCCACCGGGGAGCTGTTTTTT. Translated, it gives CSVEDPGQGSTGELFF.

This clone was observed a single time. This chain links TRBV5-1 with TRBJ1-1; TRBD1 might be the D (5 bases). In germline, CDR1 is SGHRS, CDR2 YFSETQ. Trimming removed 0 bases at V and 1 base at J, with 10 bases between. The CDR3 consists of 15 residues. CDR3 loop: CASSLDKRGNTEAFF. DNA of the CDR3: TGCGCCAGCAGCTTGGATAAAAGGGGGAACACTGAAGCTTTCTTT.

V gene TRBV29-1 combines with J gene TRBJ2-5, with unresolved D. The germline CDR1 and CDR2 sequences are SQVTM and ANQGSEA. This CDR3 region has 13 residues. The V end was cut by 5 bases, the J end by 5 bases, with 15 bases between. CDR3 sequence reads: CSVLWRGSETQYF. The CDR3 DNA is TGCAGCGTTTTGTGGAGAGGTTCGGAGACCCAGTACTTC.

This chain uses TRBV19 with TRBJ1-2; D not resolved. Germline V CDR1 and CDR2: LNHDA, SQIVND (reference sequence). V was shortened by 6 bases and J by 4 bases, with 18 bases between the two germline ends. This CDR3 is built from 15 residues. The CDR3 loop is CASSPLDSSVYGYTF. CDR3 in DNA: TGTGCCAGTAGCCCCCTTGACTCTTCAGTCTATGGCTACACCTTC.